These T cell receptor beta chains were read from a single sample in a study of CD8 T cells in Susac syndrome. TCRdb recomputed calls from the immunoSEQ multiplex PCR reads with MiXCR, one row per CDR3 protein. In the table there are roughly 200,000 distinct CDR3 sequences, approximately 94% of which are singletons. Sequencing was done on a sample of CD4+ T cells from PBMCs. The receptor source for this set is a human donor in good health. Each CDR3 is given without its conserved first and last residue. Each record gives: CDR3 protein, J gene, V gene.

CDR3 protein: ASSFQRSTDTQY; J gene: TRBJ2-3; V gene: TRBV11-2
CDR3 protein: SADYGQGNEQF; J gene: TRBJ2-1; V gene: TRBV20-1
CDR3 protein: ATSRRTTSNTGELF; J gene: TRBJ2-2; V gene: TRBV15
CDR3 protein: SAGAVVAGRVGELF; J gene: TRBJ2-2; V gene: TRBV20-1
CDR3 protein: ASSLLGSYEQY; J gene: TRBJ2-7; V gene: TRBV9
CDR3 protein: ASSLDKTQY; J gene: TRBJ2-5; V gene: TRBV5-1
CDR3 protein: SAVDSYEQY; J gene: TRBJ2-7; V gene: TRBV20-1
CDR3 protein: ASSRTSGPYEQY; J gene: TRBJ2-7; V gene: TRBV27
CDR3 protein: ASSIPGSETQY; J gene: TRBJ2-5; V gene: TRBV28
CDR3 protein: ASSGTGGPNEQY; J gene: TRBJ2-7; V gene: TRBV5-1
CDR3 protein: ASSLEGGVNEQF; J gene: TRBJ2-1; V gene: TRBV5-1
CDR3 protein: ASTLKETQY; J gene: TRBJ2-5; V gene: TRBV12-3/TRBV12-4
CDR3 protein: ATSPRTGTYEQY; J gene: TRBJ2-7; V gene: TRBV24-1
CDR3 protein: ASSPPLAGGIEQY; J gene: TRBJ2-7; V gene: TRBV18
CDR3 protein: AWGDRSNEQF; J gene: TRBJ2-1; V gene: TRBV30
CDR3 protein: SLAGAPSEQY; J gene: TRBJ2-7; V gene: TRBV20-1
CDR3 protein: ASSATEPYYGYT; J gene: TRBJ1-2; V gene: TRBV6-6
CDR3 protein: ASSLQDRIEQY; J gene: TRBJ2-7; V gene: TRBV5-4
CDR3 protein: ASSLRQTQY; J gene: TRBJ2-5; V gene: TRBV4-2
CDR3 protein: SANRLGRYNEQF; J gene: TRBJ2-1; V gene: TRBV20-1
CDR3 protein: AWTETGAAGELF; J gene: TRBJ2-2; V gene: TRBV30
CDR3 protein: ASSQDIGNTIY; J gene: TRBJ1-3; V gene: TRBV4-3
CDR3 protein: SARGEQGRNQPQH; J gene: TRBJ1-5; V gene: TRBV20-1
CDR3 protein: SARSGRHNEQF; J gene: TRBJ2-1; V gene: TRBV20-1
CDR3 protein: SASSNSYEQY; J gene: TRBJ2-7; V gene: TRBV20-1
CDR3 protein: SARGGLYNQPQH; J gene: TRBJ1-5; V gene: TRBV20-1
CDR3 protein: ASSLTGWRPGANVLT; J gene: TRBJ2-6; V gene: TRBV7-9
CDR3 protein: ASRPGPDKTDIQY; J gene: TRBJ2-4; V gene: TRBV25-1
CDR3 protein: ASSQAGSNQPQH; J gene: TRBJ1-5; V gene: TRBV3-1
CDR3 protein: ASSQLAGAAYEQY; J gene: TRBJ2-7; V gene: TRBV5-1
CDR3 protein: ASSLRGGPSGYEQY; J gene: TRBJ2-7; V gene: TRBV7-3
CDR3 protein: ASGGAGELF; J gene: TRBJ2-2; V gene: TRBV3-1
CDR3 protein: SAQGLGYEQY; J gene: TRBJ2-7; V gene: TRBV29-1
CDR3 protein: ASSLRPGPYEQY; J gene: TRBJ2-7; V gene: TRBV7-6
CDR3 protein: ASSEARGPDTEAF; J gene: TRBJ1-1; V gene: TRBV6-1
CDR3 protein: ASSPGTAETQY; J gene: TRBJ2-5; V gene: TRBV5-1
CDR3 protein: ATSRDLNTIY; J gene: TRBJ1-3; V gene: TRBV15
CDR3 protein: ASSKGGLPSSYNEQF; J gene: TRBJ2-1; V gene: TRBV3-1
CDR3 protein: ASAQREFNEQF; J gene: TRBJ2-1; V gene: TRBV2
CDR3 protein: ASSLRVGTYYGYT; J gene: TRBJ1-2; V gene: TRBV7-8
CDR3 protein: ASHDTLYGYT; J gene: TRBJ1-2; V gene: TRBV6-5
CDR3 protein: ASSLPGQFTEAF; J gene: TRBJ1-1; V gene: TRBV5-4
CDR3 protein: SVVAQVDTGELF; J gene: TRBJ2-2; V gene: TRBV29-1
CDR3 protein: ASSQDGAGAERELF; J gene: TRBJ2-2; V gene: TRBV3-1
CDR3 protein: ASSPRRDPTYEQY; J gene: TRBJ2-7; V gene: TRBV18
CDR3 protein: SARPPSGISSSYEQY; J gene: TRBJ2-7; V gene: TRBV20-1
CDR3 protein: ASSSGRVTDTQY; J gene: TRBJ2-3; V gene: TRBV6-5
CDR3 protein: ASSQGRRSGNTIY; J gene: TRBJ1-3; V gene: TRBV4-3
CDR3 protein: SAPLGGRAGNEQF; J gene: TRBJ2-1; V gene: TRBV20-1
CDR3 protein: ASSYSSGTYNEQF; J gene: TRBJ2-1; V gene: TRBV6-2/TRBV6-3
CDR3 protein: ATSRGQGDQPQH; J gene: TRBJ1-5; V gene: TRBV15
CDR3 protein: SGRGASGETQY; J gene: TRBJ2-5; V gene: TRBV20-1
CDR3 protein: SASGRFSTDTQY; J gene: TRBJ2-3; V gene: TRBV20-1
CDR3 protein: SGWGGVSYNEQF; J gene: TRBJ2-1; V gene: TRBV20-1